Included here is one T cell receptor (beta chain) sequence, with context. What it recognizes is unknown. This sample is drawn from a study of response to subunit inactivated influenza vaccine. The study's findings and limits: A suggestion made by the authors is that each seasonal influenza vaccination recruits few new T cells.

TCRdb reprocessed the RT-PCR reads with MiXCR, giving one entry per CDR3 protein. The table lists some 850,000 distinct CDR3 sequences, about 18% of them singletons. The CDR3 is 17 amino acids. Germline CDR1 reads SGHRS; CDR2 reads YFSETQ. V lost 4 bases to trimming and J lost 0 bases, with 19 bases between them. The chain combines TRBV5-1 with TRBJ1-1; TRBD1 is a possible D gene (6 bases). The material sequenced was PBMCs from blood, taken about 5 days after vaccination. This clonotype originated in a man aged 50 to 59 who received an inactivated influenza vaccine. CDR3 DNA sequence: TGCGCCAGCAGCCCCTCCGGGACATTGAGGATGAACACTGAAGCTTTCTTT. Amino acid sequence: CASSPSGTLRMNTEAFF.